This passage covers 4 T cell receptor beta chains from one sample sequenced in a study of CD8 T cells in Susac syndrome. The RNA input was roughly 0.45 to 1 ug, and it was reverse transcribed with random hexamers. TCRdb called the immunoSEQ multiplex PCR reads again in MiXCR, with one record for every CDR3 protein. The repertoire consists of 400,000 or so distinct CDR3 sequences, with 75% to 90% occurring once and the leading ten covering under 0.15%. What was sequenced was CD8+ T cells from PBMCs. The receptors come from a human donor with multiple sclerosis.

The V gene is TRBV4-1, the J gene TRBJ2-1; 12 bases match TRBD2. CDR1 and CDR2 (germline): MGHRA, YSYEKL. CDR3 length equals 20 residues. Trimming at V came to 0 bases and at J to 5 bases, leaving 14 bases not matched to a gene. CDR3 bases: TGCGCCAGCAGCCAAGATGGCCTAGCGGGAGGGTTCGTCTTTGACAATGAGCAGTTCTTC. Protein: CASSQDGLAGGFVFDNEQFF.

The V gene is TRBV7-8, the J gene TRBJ2-3; D may be TRBD1 (5 bases). The CDR3 runs 14 residues. Germline loops: CDR1 SGHVS, CDR2 FQNEAQ. Trimming shortened V by 2 bases and J by 5 bases, and 11 bases separated the two germline ends. The DNA for the CDR3 is TGTGCCAGCAGCTTAAGGTTGGACAAAGATACGCAGTATTTT. This gives the protein CASSLRLDKDTQYF.

This chain uses TRBV20-1 with TRBJ2-1; 7 nucleotides line up with TRBD2. This CDR3 region has 15 residues. The germline CDR1 and CDR2 sequences are DFQATT and SNEGSKA (reference sequence). With 0 bases clipped from V and 7 bases from J, the junction kept 9 bases outside the gene matches. CDR3 sequence reads: CSARDFRASGNEQFF. As DNA, the CDR3 is TGCAGTGCTAGAGATTTTAGGGCTAGCGGTAATGAGCAGTTCTTC.

The chain combines TRBV6-1 with TRBJ1-2; D not resolved. Germline values: CDR1 MNHNS, CDR2 SASEGT. The CDR3 is 17 residues long. Between the trimmed V and J ends, which lost 6 bases and 8 bases, there was a span of 28 bases. CDR3 DNA sequence: TGTGCCAGCAGCGCCGAGGCCCAGGAGCGGGCTGAAGGGGGCTACACCTTC. Encoded protein: CASSAEAQERAEGGYTF.